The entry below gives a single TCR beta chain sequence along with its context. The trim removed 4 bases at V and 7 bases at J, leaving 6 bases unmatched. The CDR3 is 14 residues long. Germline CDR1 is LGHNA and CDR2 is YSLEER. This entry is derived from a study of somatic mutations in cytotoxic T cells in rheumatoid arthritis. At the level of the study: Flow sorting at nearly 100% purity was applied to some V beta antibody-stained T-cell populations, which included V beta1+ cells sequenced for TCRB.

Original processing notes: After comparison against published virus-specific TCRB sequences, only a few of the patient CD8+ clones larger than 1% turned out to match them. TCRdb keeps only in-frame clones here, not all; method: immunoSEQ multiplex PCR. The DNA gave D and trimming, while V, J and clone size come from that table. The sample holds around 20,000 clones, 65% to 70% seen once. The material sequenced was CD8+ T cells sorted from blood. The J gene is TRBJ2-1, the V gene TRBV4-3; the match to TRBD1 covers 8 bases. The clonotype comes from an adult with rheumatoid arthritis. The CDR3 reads CASSRPDRGNEQFF. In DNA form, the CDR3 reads TGCGCCAGCAGCCGACCTGACAGGGGAAATGAGCAGTTCTTC.